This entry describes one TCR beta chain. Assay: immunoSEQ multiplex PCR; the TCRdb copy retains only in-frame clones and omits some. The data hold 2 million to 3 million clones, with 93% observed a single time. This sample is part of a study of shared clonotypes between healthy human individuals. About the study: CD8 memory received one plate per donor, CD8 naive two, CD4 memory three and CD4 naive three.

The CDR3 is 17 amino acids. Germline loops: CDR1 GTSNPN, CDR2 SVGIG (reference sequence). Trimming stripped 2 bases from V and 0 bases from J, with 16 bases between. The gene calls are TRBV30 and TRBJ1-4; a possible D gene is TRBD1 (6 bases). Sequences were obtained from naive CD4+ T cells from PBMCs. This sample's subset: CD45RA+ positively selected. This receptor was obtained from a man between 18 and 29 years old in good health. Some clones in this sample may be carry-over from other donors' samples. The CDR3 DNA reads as TGTGCCTGGAGTACAGGGACCCTATACGCAACTAATGAAAAACTGTTTTTT. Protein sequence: CAWSTGTLYATNEKLFF. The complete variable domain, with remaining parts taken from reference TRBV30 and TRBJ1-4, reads SQTIHQWPATLVQPVGSPLSLECTVEGTSNPNLYWYRQAAGRGLQLLFYSVGIGQISSEVPQNLSASRPQDRQFILSSKKLLLSDSGFYLCAWSTGTLYATNEKLFFGSGTQLSVL.